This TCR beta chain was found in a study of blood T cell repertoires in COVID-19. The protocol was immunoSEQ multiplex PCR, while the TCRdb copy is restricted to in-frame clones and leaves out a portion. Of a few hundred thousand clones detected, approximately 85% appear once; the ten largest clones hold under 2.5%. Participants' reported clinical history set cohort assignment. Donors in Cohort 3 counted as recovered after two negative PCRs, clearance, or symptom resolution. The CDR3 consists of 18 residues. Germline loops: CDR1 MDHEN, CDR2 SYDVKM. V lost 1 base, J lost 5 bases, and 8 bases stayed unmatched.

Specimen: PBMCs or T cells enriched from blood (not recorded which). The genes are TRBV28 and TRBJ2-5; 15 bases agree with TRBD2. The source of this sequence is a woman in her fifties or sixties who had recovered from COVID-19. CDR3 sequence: CASSLLGLAGGIGETQYF. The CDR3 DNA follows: TGTGCCAGCAGTTTATTGGGACTAGCGGGAGGAATCGGGGAGACCCAGTACTTC.